The 29 T cell receptor beta chains reported below all come from one sample, sequenced in a study of shared clonotypes between healthy human individuals. Generated by immunoSEQ multiplex PCR, the TCRdb table keeps only in-frame clones and is missing some. In the table there are approximately 1,500,000 clones, roughly 96% of which are singletons. The specimen was naive CD4+ T cells sorted from blood. Subset: CD45RA+ positively selected. These receptors came from a man aged 30-40 years in good health.

This rearrangement joins TRBV29-1 to TRBJ2-7; no clear D gene. Trimming cost V 4 bases and J 7 bases, with 8 bases left between them. This CDR3 comprises 10 residues. Germline values: CDR1 SQVTM, CDR2 ANQGSEA. The CDR3 sequence: CSVGQGEQYF. The CDR3 nucleotides read TGCAGCGTTGGCCAAGGAGAGCAGTACTTC.

The chain joins TRBV5-5 to TRBJ2-5; TRBD2 might be the D (6 bases). V shed 1 base and J shed 3 bases, with 16 bases lying between them. CDR1 is SGHKS and CDR2 is YYEKEE in the germline V gene (reference sequence). The CDR3 length is 16 residues. The CDR3 here is CASSLFWGVGKETQYF. The DNA for the CDR3 is TGTGCCAGCAGCTTGTTTTGGGGGGTAGGGAAAGAGACCCAGTACTTC.

V is TRBV7-8 and J is TRBJ2-3, with TRBD2 identical over 7 bases. Germline V gene data show CDR1 as SGHVS and CDR2 as FQNEAQ. V was clipped by 7 bases and J by 5 bases; unmatched bases: 9. CDR3 length equals 14 residues. The CDR3 spells CASTRLAVKDTQYF. In DNA form, the CDR3 reads TGTGCCAGCACCAGACTAGCCGTTAAAGATACGCAGTATTTT.

This clone was seen just once. CDR3 in amino acids: CASSVDGDQNEKLFF. The CDR3 nucleotides are TGTGCCAGCAGCGTGGACGGGGATCAAAATGAAAAACTGTTTTTT. V is TRBV9 and J is TRBJ1-4; D not resolved. Trimming pared 2 bases from V and 5 bases from J, leaving 13 bases between. The CDR3 extends over 15 amino acids. The germline V gene encodes CDR1 SGDLS and CDR2 YYNGEE. Drawing the rest from reference TRBV9 and TRBJ1-4, the complete variable domain is DSGVTQTPKHLITATGQRVTLRCSPRSGDLSVYWYQQSLDQGLQFLIQYYNGEERAKGNILERFSAQQFPDLHSELNLSSLELGDSALYFCASSVDGDQNEKLFFGSGTQLSVL.

The chain has TRBV5-6 and TRBJ2-3; D call uncertain. Germline V CDR1 and CDR2: SGHDT, YYEEEE. CDR3 length: 13 residues. V dropped 3 bases and J dropped 5 bases, with 10 bases sitting between them. CDR3 amino acids: CASSSSPGDTQYF. The CDR3 nucleotides are TGTGCCAGCAGCTCCTCGCCGGGAGATACGCAGTATTTT.

The chain recombines TRBV5-1 with TRBJ2-3; D call uncertain. Trimming removed 0 bases from V and 7 bases from J, with 3 bases in between. Germline assignment: CDR1 SGHRS and CDR2 YFSETQ. The CDR3 covers 11 residues. CDR3 sequence reads: CASSLGNTQYF. CDR3 bases: TGCGCCAGCAGCTTGGGAAATACGCAGTATTTT.

The V call is TRBV10-1, the J call TRBJ2-1, with 14 bases matching TRBD2. CDR1 is WNHNN and CDR2 is SYGVQD in the germline V gene (reference sequence). J gave up 0 bases and V 4 bases, and 2 bases lay outside the gene matches. The CDR3 extends over 17 amino acids. The CDR3 bases are TGCGCCAGCAGTGGGGGGACTAGCGGGAGCTCCTACAATGAGCAGTTCTTC. This codes for CASSGGTSGSSYNEQFF.

CDR3 coding DNA: TGTGCCAGCAGCTTCGGTGGGGCTGCTTTCTTT. Translating gives CASSFGGAAFF. The chain carries TRBV7-8 and TRBJ1-1; D possibly corresponds to TRBD1 (5 bases). V was trimmed by 3 bases and J by 11 bases, leaving 10 bases between them. CDR3 length: 11 residues. From germline, CDR1 is SGHVS and CDR2 FQNEAQ.

CDR3 in DNA: TGTGCCAGCAGCTTATTTGGCGACAGGGCCTACGAGCAGTACTTC. Its translation: CASSLFGDRAYEQYF. This chain links TRBV7-2 with TRBJ2-7; 7 nucleotides align to TRBD1. From germline, CDR1 is SGHTA and CDR2 FQGNSA. The trim removed 2 bases at V and 2 bases at J, leaving 6 bases unmatched. The CDR3 spans 15 residues.

The chain recombines TRBV11-1 with TRBJ2-5; 13 bases fit TRBD2. The V segment lost 5 bases and the J segment 3 bases; nucleotides outside the gene matches: 9. This CDR3 comprises 17 residues. CDR1 SGHAT and CDR2 FQDESV come from the germline V gene (reference sequence). Written as DNA, the CDR3 is TGTGCCAGCAGCCGCAGGGGACTAGCGGGAATGGAAGAGACCCAGTACTTC. It encodes CASSRRGLAGMEETQYF.

The V gene is TRBV23-1, the J gene TRBJ2-6; 7 nucleotides agree with TRBD2. TRBV23-1 is known as an ORF, though its function is uncertain. The CDR3 length is 18 residues. The V gene end was trimmed by 4 bases and the J gene end by 0 bases; junction bases not matched to a gene: 9. The CDR3 is CASSPIWGRASGANVLTF. In DNA, the CDR3 is TGCGCCAGCAGTCCCATCTGGGGGAGGGCCTCTGGGGCCAACGTCCTGACTTTC.

The chain combines TRBV28 with TRBJ2-7, with D perhaps TRBD1 or TRBD2 (5 bases each). Germline V gene lookup returns CDR1 MDHEN and CDR2 SYDVKM. Trimming took off 4 bases at V and 9 bases at J, with 22 bases between the two ends. There are 15 residues in the CDR3. For the CDR3, the DNA is TGTGCCAGCAGTTGGGGGTCTCAGATCTACGAGTGGCAGTACTTC. The encoded protein is CASSWGSQIYEWQYF.

The chain couples TRBV7-2 to TRBJ2-3; D is tentatively TRBD1 or TRBD2 (6 bases each). Germline CDR1 and CDR2: SGHTA and FQGNSA. V was clipped by 4 bases and J by 3 bases, with 17 bases between them. This CDR3 region has 16 residues. For the CDR3, the DNA is TGTGCCAGCAGCTACTTAGAGTGGAGGGGGACAGATACGCAGTATTTT. It codes for CASSYLEWRGTDTQYF.

This sequence joins TRBV7-3 and TRBJ2-7; no clear D gene. The ends were cut back, 5 bases at V and 5 bases at J, with 13 bases in the middle. This CDR3 contains 13 residues. Germline V lookup: CDR1 SGHTA, CDR2 FQGTGA. CDR3 amino acids: CASSPANGDEQYF. CDR3 DNA: TGTGCCAGCAGCCCCGCGAATGGGGACGAGCAGTACTTC.

The rearrangement joins TRBV25-1 to TRBJ2-5, with D hard to call. Germline loops: CDR1 MGHDK, CDR2 SYGVNS. The V and J ends lost 3 bases and 9 bases respectively, with 17 bases between them. The CDR3 is made up of 14 amino acids. CDR3: CASSDFLPPVAQYF. Written as DNA, the CDR3 is TGTGCCAGCAGTGATTTTTTGCCCCCGGTCGCCCAGTACTTC. The full variable domain, completed using reference TRBV25-1 and TRBJ2-5, is EADIYQTPRYLVIGTGKKITLECSQTMGHDKMYWYQQDPGMELHLIHYSYGVNSTEKGDLSSESTVSRIRTEHFPLTLESARPSHTSQYLCASSDFLPPVAQYFGPGTRLLVL.

The V and J genes are TRBV7-2 and TRBJ2-7, with 8 bases matching TRBD2. From germline, CDR1 is SGHTA and CDR2 FQGNSA. The CDR3 spans 14 residues. Unmatched junction bases numbered 9, after V lost 5 bases and J lost 6 bases. CDR3 sequence reads: CASSTQGTSSEQYF. The CDR3 DNA is TGTGCCAGCAGCACCCAAGGGACTAGTTCCGAGCAGTACTTC.

The chain is built from TRBV6-1 and TRBJ2-7; 7 bases match TRBD1. The CDR3 runs 12 residues. The V gene end was trimmed by 3 bases and the J gene end by 5 bases; junction bases not matched to a gene: 1. Germline V gene sequence: CDR1 MNHNS, CDR2 SASEGT. CDR3 nucleotides: TGTGCCAGCAGTGAGACAGGGCACGAGCAGTACTTC. It specifies CASSETGHEQYF.

The rearrangement joins TRBV11-3 to TRBJ2-1; D gene ambiguous. The CDR3 is 14 residues long. Trimming shortened V by 5 bases and J by 6 bases, and 14 bases separated the two germline ends. Germline V CDR1 and CDR2: SGHNT, YENEEA. The CDR3 sequence is CASSPGRLGNEQFF. The CDR3 nucleotides read TGTGCCAGCAGCCCCGGGCGCCTTGGCAATGAGCAGTTCTTC.

This sequence joins TRBV15 and TRBJ1-2, with D maybe TRBD1 (5 bases). V was clipped by 0 bases and J by 5 bases, with 13 bases between them. This CDR3 has 15 residues. The V gene's germline CDR1 is LNHNV and CDR2 YYDKDF (reference sequence). The CDR3 is CATSRDSVGDYGYTF. Here the CDR3 DNA reads TGTGCCACCAGCAGAGATTCTGTAGGGGATTATGGCTACACCTTC.

This clone was seen just once. This chain connects TRBV28 to TRBJ2-3; 12 bases agree with TRBD2. V dropped 7 bases and J dropped 6; count of bases not matched to a gene: 8. The germline CDR1 and CDR2 sequences are MDHEN and SYDVKM. The CDR3 is made up of 15 amino acids. CDR3 sequence reads: CASTHLAGGRDTQYF. The CDR3 nucleotides are TGTGCCAGCACCCACCTAGCGGGAGGGAGGGATACGCAGTATTTT.

V and J are TRBV27 and TRBJ2-1; 13 nucleotides align to TRBD2. The CDR3 has 18 amino acids. The ends lost 4 bases at V and 4 bases at J; junction bases unmatched: 10. The germline V gene has CDR1 MNHEY and CDR2 SMNVEV (reference sequence). In nucleotides, the CDR3 is TGTGCCAGCAGTTCTCGACTAGCGGGAGGCCTGATTTACAATGAGCAGTTCTTC. Translating it yields CASSSRLAGGLIYNEQFF.

The V call is TRBV13, the J call TRBJ2-1; 11 bases line up with TRBD2. Germline V gives CDR1 PRHDT, CDR2 FYEKMQ (reference sequence). Trimming cost V 2 bases and J 6 bases; bases outside gene matches: 12. The CDR3 totals 18 residues. The DNA of the CDR3 is TGTGCCAGCAGCTTAAGGCTCTTAGCGGGAGGGCCGGCCAATGAGCAGTTCTTC. It yields the protein CASSLRLLAGGPANEQFF.

This chain connects TRBV2 to TRBJ2-2, with 7 bases that match TRBD2. With 3 bases clipped from V and 6 bases from J, the junction kept 4 bases outside the gene matches. The germline gives CDR1 SNHLY, CDR2 FYNNEI. The CDR3 runs 14 residues. CDR3 in amino acids: CASSDGRGAGELFF. The CDR3 DNA is TGTGCCAGCAGTGATGGGAGGGGAGCCGGGGAGCTGTTTTTT. Looking up the rest from reference TRBV2 and TRBJ2-2 gives the full variable domain: EPEVTQTPSHQVTQMGQEVILRCVPISNHLYFYWYRQILGQKVEFLVSFYNNEISEKSEIFDDQFSVERPDGSNFTLKIRSTKLEDSAMYFCASSDGRGAGELFFGEGSRLTVL.

The chain uses TRBV5-1 and TRBJ1-5; D unclear. The germline CDR1 and CDR2 sequences are SGHRS and YFSETQ. CDR3 length: 13 amino acids. V shed 0 bases and J shed 6 bases, with 7 bases lying between them. CDR3: CASSLDTGQPQHF. Written as DNA, the CDR3 is TGCGCCAGCAGCTTGGATACGGGTCAGCCCCAGCATTTT.

The chain links TRBV5-8 to TRBJ2-1, with a weak D call TRBD2 (6 bases). The CDR3 runs 15 residues. Germline V gene lookup returns CDR1 SGHTS and CDR2 YDEGEE. Trimming pared 3 bases from V and 1 base from J, leaving 11 bases between. CDR3 nucleotides: TGTGCCAGCAGCTCGGGCGGGGTATCCTACAATGAGCAGTTCTTC. Translating it yields CASSSGGVSYNEQFF.

The V gene is TRBV13, the J gene TRBJ2-1, with 7 bases fitting TRBD2. Germline V gene lookup returns CDR1 PRHDT and CDR2 FYEKMQ (reference sequence). J lost 6 bases, V lost 6 bases, and 14 bases had no gene match. The CDR3 extends over 16 amino acids. The CDR3 DNA reads as TGTGCCAGCAGGTTACTACCCCGAACTAGCGCCAATGAGCAGTTCTTC. It specifies CASRLLPRTSANEQFF.

The chain uses TRBV7-9 and TRBJ2-1; 8 positions match TRBD2. Germline CDR1 is SEHNR and CDR2 is FQNEAQ (reference sequence). V shed 3 bases and J 7 bases; nucleotides not matched to a gene: 11. The CDR3 is 16 residues long. CDR3 nucleotides: TGTGCCAGCAGCTTTAAGGGGACTAGTAGTATGAATGAGCAGTTCTTC. Its protein is CASSFKGTSSMNEQFF.

This rearrangement joins TRBV27 to TRBJ2-1; TRBD2 agrees at 11 bases. The trim removed 6 bases at V and 3 bases at J, leaving 4 bases unmatched. In germline, CDR1 is MNHEY, CDR2 SMNVEV (reference sequence). The CDR3 is 15 amino acids. The CDR3 region has the DNA TGTGCCAGCAGCAAACTAGCGGGAGACTACAATGAGCAGTTCTTC. The encoded protein is CASSKLAGDYNEQFF.

The DNA for the CDR3 is TGCGCCAGCAGCTTCGGGACTAGTGGGGAGACCCAGTACTTC. It is translated as CASSFGTSGETQYF. The V gene is TRBV5-1, the J gene TRBJ2-5; 8 bases are a match to TRBD2. The CDR3 is 14 residues long. Germline V gives CDR1 SGHRS, CDR2 YFSETQ. J was trimmed by 5 bases and V by 2 bases; bases with no gene match: 5.